The sequence of this T cell receptor beta chain was determined in a study of cytomegalovirus exposure and HLA in healthy donors. Per germline, CDR1 SGHRS and CDR2 YFSETQ. The ends lost 6 bases at V and 4 bases at J; junction bases unmatched: 9. The CDR3 sequence is 15 residues long. Whole-study findings and limits: TRBV6-2, TRBV6-3 and some other V segments were excluded as indistinguishable.

60 Vbeta and 13 Jbeta primers were used in PCR. The method was immunoSEQ multiplex PCR; TCRdb's version includes in-frame clones alone and lacks a portion of them. The sample contains about 120,000 clones, approximately 80% of which appear only once. Notes on this clone: Antigen unknown.

The source is a man younger than 40 in good health and CMV-seropositive. The chain recombines TRBV5-1 with TRBJ2-4; 8 bases are shared with TRBD1. The source material was PBMCs. DNA of the CDR3: TGCGCCAGCAACCCCGGGAGACAGGGGAAAAACATTCAGTACTTC. It encodes CASNPGRQGKNIQYF. Full variable domain (rest looked up from reference TRBV5-1 and TRBJ2-4): KAGVTQTPRYLIKTRGQQVTLSCSPISGHRSVSWYQQTPGQGLQFLFEYFSETQRNKGNFPGRFSGRQFSNSRSEMNVSTLELGDSALYLCASNPGRQGKNIQYFGAGTRLSVL.